Listed here is a single T cell receptor beta chain. This CDR3 region has 15 residues. In germline, CDR1 is SQVTM, CDR2 ANQGSEA. Germline trimming cut 5 bases from V and 3 bases from J; bases unmatched to any gene: 8. The data originate from a study of blood T cell repertoires in COVID-19. Study context: COVID-19 samples collected from the United States, Italy and Spain covered acute and convalescent phases. In each case, the material was cDNA or gDNA derived from T cells, B-cell-depleted T cells, or PBMCs.

The authors' processing: It was from reference gene primer amplification that nucleated cell counts were estimated. Assay: immunoSEQ multiplex PCR; the TCRdb copy retains only in-frame clones and omits some. The V and J calls and the clone size are those of that table, but D and trimming were determined from the DNA. The sample includes tens of thousands of clones, just under 85% of them seen just once. Material: peripheral blood. The chain recombines TRBV29-1 with TRBJ2-1; 9 bases are shared with TRBD2. The TCR sequence derives from a man between 65 and 85 years old with acute or convalescent COVID-19. The CDR3 sequence: CSVITLAGIYNEQFF. The CDR3 DNA reads TGCAGCGTTATTACCCTAGCGGGAATCTACAATGAGCAGTTCTTC.